A selection of T cell receptor beta chains follows, all from one sample in a study of blood T cell repertoires in COVID-19. TCRdb keeps only in-frame clones here, not all; method: immunoSEQ multiplex PCR. The sample lists under 250,000 clones, roughly 83% occurring once. The specimen sequenced was peripheral blood. These receptor sequences come from a man in his forties with acute or convalescent COVID-19. The CDR3 runs from the conserved cysteine through the conserved F or W. Fields, in order: V gene, CDR3 protein.

v_call: TRBV10-2; cdr3_aa: CASSRDRSYEQYF
v_call: TRBV6-1; cdr3_aa: CASSDDIVNTEAFF
v_call: TRBV4-3; cdr3_aa: CASSQRTSGAYEQYF
v_call: TRBV11-3; cdr3_aa: CASSRERAYEQYF
v_call: TRBV3-1/TRBV3-2; cdr3_aa: CASSQGAGNQPQHF
v_call: TRBV20-1; cdr3_aa: CSASLGQGSYEQYF
v_call: TRBV7-2; cdr3_aa: CASSHNSGRGNEQFF
v_call: TRBV4-3; cdr3_aa: CASSPGTDLAGGETQYF
v_call: TRBV6-4; cdr3_aa: CASKAGPSWDTEAFF
v_call: TRBV18; cdr3_aa: CASSPREGQESPLHF
v_call: TRBV15; cdr3_aa: CATSRDRVGAYGYTF
v_call: TRBV10-3; cdr3_aa: CAISEPASPGGYTF
v_call: TRBV9; cdr3_aa: CASSVGAGTLGQPQHF
v_call: TRBV11-1; cdr3_aa: CASSPNRLAGGNEQFF
v_call: TRBV29-1; cdr3_aa: CSAGQGINTEAFF
v_call: TRBV4-1; cdr3_aa: CASSPSSSATYEQYF
v_call: TRBV11-3; cdr3_aa: CASSWGTSGIGDTQYF
v_call: TRBV6-5; cdr3_aa: CASSYSRAGGGYTF
v_call: TRBV7-2; cdr3_aa: CASSPLNEVYGYTF
v_call: TRBV3-1/TRBV3-2; cdr3_aa: CASSPPGLAGSYEQYF
v_call: TRBV28; cdr3_aa: CASSSYSGSSYEQYF
v_call: TRBV11-3; cdr3_aa: CASSLFRGAIAKNIQYF
v_call: TRBV19; cdr3_aa: CASRDRGRGETQYF
v_call: TRBV27; cdr3_aa: CASSHSGSSYEQYF
v_call: TRBV29-1; cdr3_aa: CSVETGRNEKLFF
v_call: TRBV15; cdr3_aa: CATSSGGELAVAKNIQYF
v_call: TRBV6-6; cdr3_aa: CATSDRENTEAFF
v_call: TRBV7-3; cdr3_aa: CASSLSRGYTF
v_call: TRBV7-2; cdr3_aa: CASSSSVNTEAFF
v_call: TRBV7-8; cdr3_aa: CASSLGPGVDGYTF
v_call: TRBV3-1/TRBV3-2; cdr3_aa: CASSQGRVGTDTQYF
v_call: TRBV2; cdr3_aa: CASGDEPYNEQFF
v_call: TRBV19; cdr3_aa: CASSMQGGFNEQFF
v_call: TRBV3-1/TRBV3-2; cdr3_aa: CASSQDFQGSVYGYTF
v_call: TRBV5-1; cdr3_aa: CASSQTSGTNTGELFF
v_call: TRBV28; cdr3_aa: CASSPFPGQGAVNTEAFF
v_call: TRBV30; cdr3_aa: CAWSPDSMMAQHF
v_call: TRBV18; cdr3_aa: CASSPGGGVRNQPQHF
v_call: TRBV9; cdr3_aa: CASSADLGLTNYGYTF
v_call: TRBV3-1/TRBV3-2; cdr3_aa: CASRPSGRGSDTQYF